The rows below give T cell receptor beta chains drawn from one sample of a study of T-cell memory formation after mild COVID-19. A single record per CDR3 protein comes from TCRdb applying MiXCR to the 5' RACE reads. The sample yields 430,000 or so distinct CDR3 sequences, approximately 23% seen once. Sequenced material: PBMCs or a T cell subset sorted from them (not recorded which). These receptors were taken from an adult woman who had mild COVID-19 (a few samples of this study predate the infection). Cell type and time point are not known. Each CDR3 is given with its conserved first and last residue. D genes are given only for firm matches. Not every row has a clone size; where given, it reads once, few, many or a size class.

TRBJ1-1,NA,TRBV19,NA,TGTGCCAGTCTTACGGTTTGGGGTAGTTACACTGAAGCTTTCTTT,CASLTVWGSYTEAFF
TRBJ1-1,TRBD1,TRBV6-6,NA,TGTGCCAGCAGCCGAGGACAGGGTGAACGTAAGAACACTGAAGCTTTCTTT,CASSRGQGERKNTEAFF
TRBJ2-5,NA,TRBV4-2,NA,TGTGCCAGCAGCCAATCCTCAGGGTCAGAGACCCAGTACTTC,CASSQSSGSETQYF
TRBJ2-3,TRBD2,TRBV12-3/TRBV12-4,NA,TGTGCCAGCAGCCTACTAGCGGGGTGGGGGGATACGCAGTATTTT,CASSLLAGWGDTQYF
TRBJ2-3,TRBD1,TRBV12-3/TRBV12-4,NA,TGTGCCAGCAGTCGACAGGGGGCCCTTTCTGGCACAGATACGCAGTATTTT,CASSRQGALSGTDTQYF
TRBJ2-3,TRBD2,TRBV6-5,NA,TGTGCCAGCAGTAACTCTGGGGAGGGTACGCAGTATTTT,CASSNSGEGTQYF
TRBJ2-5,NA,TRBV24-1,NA,TGTGCCACCAGTGACCCGGGAGACCTCGGGGAGACCCAGTACTTC,CATSDPGDLGETQYF
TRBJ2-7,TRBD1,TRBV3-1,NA,TGTGCCAGCAGCCAAGACTTCGGGGACAGGGGAACCGACGAGCAGTACTTC,CASSQDFGDRGTDEQYF
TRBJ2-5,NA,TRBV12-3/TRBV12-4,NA,TGTGCCAGCAAAGTTACAGGGACCTTCGAGACCCAGTACTTC,CASKVTGTFETQYF
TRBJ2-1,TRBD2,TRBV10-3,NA,TGTGCCATCAGTGACACTAGCGGGAGGAGCTCCTACAATGAGCAGTTCTTC,CAISDTSGRSSYNEQFF
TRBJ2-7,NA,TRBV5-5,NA,TGTGCCAGCAGCTTGTGGGCCACAGTCAGCTACGAGCAGTACTTC,CASSLWATVSYEQYF
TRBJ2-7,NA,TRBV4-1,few,TGCGCCAGCAGCCAACCTACCGGACGCAGCCCCTACGAGCAGTACTTC,CASSQPTGRSPYEQYF
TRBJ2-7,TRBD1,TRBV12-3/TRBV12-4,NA,TGTGCCAGCAGTTCGACGGGACAGGCTTCCTACGAGCAGTACTTC,CASSSTGQASYEQYF
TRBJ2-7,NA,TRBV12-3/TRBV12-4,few,TGTGCCAGCAGTTTTGGTTTTAGCGGCTCCTACGAGCAGTACTTC,CASSFGFSGSYEQYF
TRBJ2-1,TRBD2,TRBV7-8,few,TGTGCCAGCAGCCCTCGGGTAGCGGGAGATATATACAATGAGCAGTTCTTC,CASSPRVAGDIYNEQFF
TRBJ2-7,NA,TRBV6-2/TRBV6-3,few,TGTGCCAGCAGTTACTTCTCCTACGAGCAGTACTTC,CASSYFSYEQYF
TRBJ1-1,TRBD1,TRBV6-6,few,TGTGCCAGCAGTTACCCCACACAGGGGGGGGACACTGAAGCTTTCTTT,CASSYPTQGGDTEAFF
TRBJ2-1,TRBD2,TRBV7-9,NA,TGTGCCAGCAGCTTAGAGCGGGAGGCCGTCGGCAATGAGCAGTTCTTC,CASSLEREAVGNEQFF
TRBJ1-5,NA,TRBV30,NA,TGTGCCTGGAGCCCGGACAACAATCAGCCCCAGCATTTT,CAWSPDNNQPQHF
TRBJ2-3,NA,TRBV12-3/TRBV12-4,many,TGTGCCAGCAGCTTAAGAACGGGGTCCACAGATACGCAGTATTTT,CASSLRTGSTDTQYF
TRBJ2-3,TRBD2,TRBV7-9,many,TGTGCCAGCAGCCTCGGGACTAGCGACACAGATACGCAGTATTTT,CASSLGTSDTDTQYF
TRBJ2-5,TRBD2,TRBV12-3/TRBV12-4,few,TGTGCCAGCAGTTTGGTGGTGGAGGTTAGCGGGGGAGAGACCCAGTACTTC,CASSLVVEVSGGETQYF
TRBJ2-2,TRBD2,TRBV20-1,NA,TGCAGTGCTAGAGTGGCGGGAGCGGGCACCGGGGAGCTGTTTTTT,CSARVAGAGTGELFF
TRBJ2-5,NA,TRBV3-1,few,TGTGCCAGCAGCCAAGCCGGAAGGCGCGGAGAGACCCAGTACTTC,CASSQAGRRGETQYF
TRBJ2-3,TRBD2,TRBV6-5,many,TGTGCCAGCAGAACCTTGACTAGCGGCACAGATACGCAGTATTTT,CASRTLTSGTDTQYF
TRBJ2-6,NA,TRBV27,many,TGTGCCAGCTCTTCAGCTGTCGGGGCCAACGTCCTGACTTTC,CASSSAVGANVLTF
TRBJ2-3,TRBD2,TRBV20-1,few,TGCAGTGCTAGAGATGCGCCTACTAGCGGGAGGGATCCAGATACGCAGTATTTT,CSARDAPTSGRDPDTQYF
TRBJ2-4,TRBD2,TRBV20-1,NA,TGCAGTGCTAGAGATCCGCGGGAGGCCAAAAACATTCAGTACTTC,CSARDPREAKNIQYF
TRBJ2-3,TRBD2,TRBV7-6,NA,TGTGCCAGCAGCATGACGAGCGGGGCCAGCACAGATACGCAGTATTTT,CASSMTSGASTDTQYF
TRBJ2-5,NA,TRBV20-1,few,TGCAGTGCTAGAGGTCAGCACAGGGAGACCCAGTACTTC,CSARGQHRETQYF
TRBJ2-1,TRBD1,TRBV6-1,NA,TGTGCCAGCAGATCGGCCGGGACAGGTTACAATGAGCAGTTCTTC,CASRSAGTGYNEQFF
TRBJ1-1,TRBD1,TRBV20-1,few,TGCAGTGCTAGAGATCCCTCCCCGACAGGGAGGATTGAAGCTTTCTTT,CSARDPSPTGRIEAFF
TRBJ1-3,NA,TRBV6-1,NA,TGTGCCAGCAGACCGGGACGGAACTCTGGAAACACCATATATTTT,CASRPGRNSGNTIYF
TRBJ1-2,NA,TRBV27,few,TGTGCCAGCAGTTTAGGCCGGGGAAGGCTGGGGTATGGCTACACCTTC,CASSLGRGRLGYGYTF
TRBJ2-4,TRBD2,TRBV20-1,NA,TGCAGTGCTAGATACGACGCTGGGCTAGCGGTCCAAAGAGTTCAGTACTTC,CSARYDAGLAVQRVQYF
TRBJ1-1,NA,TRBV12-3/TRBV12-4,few,TGTGCCAGCAGTTTAGACCCGGGTTCGGGGACTGAAGCTTTCTTT,CASSLDPGSGTEAFF
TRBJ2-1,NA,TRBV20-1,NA,TGCAGTGCTCGGAACCCGGGGGTGATCAGCATGAATGAGCAGTTCTTC,CSARNPGVISMNEQFF
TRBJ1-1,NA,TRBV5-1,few,TGCGCCAGCAGCTCTGGACAAATCTCGGCAATGAACACTGAAGCTTTCTTT,CASSSGQISAMNTEAFF
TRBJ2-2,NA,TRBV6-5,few,TGTGCCAGCACCCAATCGGGTGTGACCGGGGAGCTGTTTTTT,CASTQSGVTGELFF
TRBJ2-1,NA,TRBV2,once,TGTGCCAGCAGCGACCGGGAGATCGGTTATGAGCAGTTCTTC,CASSDREIGYEQFF
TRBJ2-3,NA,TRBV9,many,TGTGCCAGCGGCAGGGCTGATACGCAGTATTTT,CASGRADTQYF
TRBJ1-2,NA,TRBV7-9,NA,TGTGCCAGCAGCCAACAGGGAAGGGCCTCCAGCTACACCTTC,CASSQQGRASSYTF
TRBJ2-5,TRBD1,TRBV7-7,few,TGTGCCAGCAGCCGGACAGGGACCCAAGAGACCCAGTACTTC,CASSRTGTQETQYF
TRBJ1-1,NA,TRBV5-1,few,TGCGCCAGCAGCTTGGAGGCAGACTTGAACACTGAAGCTTTCTTT,CASSLEADLNTEAFF
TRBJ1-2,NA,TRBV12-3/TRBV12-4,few,TGTGCCAGCAGTTTACACGGAGGGAGGGGCTACACCTTC,CASSLHGGRGYTF
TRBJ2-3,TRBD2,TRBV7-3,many,TGTGCCAGCAGCCCCGATAGCGGGAACACAGATACGCAGTATTTT,CASSPDSGNTDTQYF